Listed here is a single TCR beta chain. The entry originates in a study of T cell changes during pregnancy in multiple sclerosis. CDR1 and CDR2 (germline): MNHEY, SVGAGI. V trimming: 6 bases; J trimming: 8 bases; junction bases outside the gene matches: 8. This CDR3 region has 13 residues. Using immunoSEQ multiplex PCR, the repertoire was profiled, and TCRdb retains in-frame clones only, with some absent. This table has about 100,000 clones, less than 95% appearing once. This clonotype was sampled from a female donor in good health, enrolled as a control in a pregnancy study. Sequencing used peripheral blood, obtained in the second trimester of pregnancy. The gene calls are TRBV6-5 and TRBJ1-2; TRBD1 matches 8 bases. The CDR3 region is CASRPSGGGGYTF. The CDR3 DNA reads TGTGCCAGCAGACCCTCAGGGGGCGGCGGCTACACCTTC.